Each of the 13 T cell receptor beta chains below was sequenced from the same sample in a study of technical replicates of blood from a few donors (dated by TCRdb to about 2017). The library came from the immunoSEQ multiplex PCR assay. Here the immuneACCESS table is served through TCRdb, limited to in-frame sequences with V and J called. Missing clones are a known gap in these copies; in checked studies unresolved V genes cover under half, and the rest lacks a known reason. The sample table shows roughly 14,000 clones, and roughly four fifths are seen once. Jointly, the top ten make up around an eighth of the sample. The sequenced material came from PBMCs. These receptors were obtained from a human donor in good health.

This chain connects TRBV13 to TRBJ2-7; perhaps TRBD2 as D (6 bases). Germline lookup yields CDR1 PRHDT and CDR2 FYEKMQ (reference sequence). Trimming removed 5 bases at V and 0 bases at J, with 14 bases between. This CDR3 comprises 15 residues. CDR3 nucleotides: TGTGCCAGCAGCCCGAGCGGGTTTAGCTCCTACGAGCAGTACTTC. The encoded protein is CASSPSGFSSYEQYF.

This chain uses TRBV5-4 with TRBJ2-2; 7 bases match TRBD1. The CDR3 contains 15 residues. In germline, CDR1 is SGHNT, CDR2 YYREEE (reference sequence). The V segment lost 2 bases and the J segment 4 bases; nucleotides outside the gene matches: 5. This chain's CDR3 is CASSFGQATTGELFF. The DNA for the CDR3 is TGTGCCAGCAGCTTTGGACAGGCTACCACCGGGGAGCTGTTTTTT.

This chain connects TRBV30 to TRBJ2-3, with 12 bases aligning to TRBD1. This CDR3 has 16 amino acids. The V and J ends lost 4 bases and 2 bases, in that order; junction bases with no gene match: 7. Germline V gene sequence: CDR1 GTSNPN, CDR2 SVGIG (reference sequence). In DNA form, the CDR3 reads TGTGCCTGGAACCCCCGGGACAGGGGGCCCACAGATACGCAGTATTTT. This sequence encodes CAWNPRDRGPTDTQYF.

The chain has TRBV27 and TRBJ2-5; 9 bases agree with TRBD1. CDR3 length: 16 residues. V shed 3 bases, J shed 2 bases, and the junction held 7 bases outside the gene matches. Germline V CDR1 and CDR2: MNHEY, SMNVEV (reference sequence). CDR3 loop: CASSLLGQGQQETQYF. CDR3 nucleotides: TGTGCCAGCAGTTTGCTCGGACAGGGGCAGCAAGAGACCCAGTACTTC.

The V and J genes are TRBV7-8 and TRBJ2-4, with 10 bases aligning to TRBD2. V lost 5 bases, J lost 1 base, and 11 bases stayed unmatched. CDR1 is SGHVS and CDR2 is FQNEAQ in the germline V gene. This CDR3 has 18 amino acids. The CDR3: CASSGLAAKRGAKNIQYF. DNA for the CDR3: TGTGCCAGCAGCGGACTAGCGGCAAAAAGGGGGGCCAAAAACATTCAGTACTTC.

This clone was found a few times. The rearrangement links TRBV27 to TRBJ2-5; D is unclear. This CDR3 is built from 17 residues. Deletions cut 2 bases from V and 0 bases from J, with 16 bases between. CDR1 is MNHEY and CDR2 is SMNVEV in the germline V gene (reference sequence). In DNA form, the CDR3 reads TGTGCCAGCAGTTTAACAGCCCCATCCGGCCACCAAGAGACCCAGTACTTC. Its translation: CASSLTAPSGHQETQYF.

In its sample, this clone was seen once. J is TRBJ2-3 and V is TRBV11-3; 12 bases align to TRBD2. V lost 6 bases to trimming and J lost 2 bases; unmatched junction nucleotides: 12. Germline V CDR1 and CDR2: SGHNT, YENEEA. The CDR3 consists of 18 residues. The CDR3: CASSPRGLAGGSTDTQYF. CDR3 sequence (DNA): TGTGCCAGCAGTCCTCGTGGGCTAGCGGGAGGGTCCACAGATACGCAGTATTTT.

The chain joins TRBV7-9 to TRBJ2-7; no reliable D call. The CDR3 runs to 13 residues. In germline, CDR1 is SEHNR, CDR2 FQNEAQ (reference sequence). Trimming cost V 6 bases and J 3 bases, with 12 bases left between them. CDR3 DNA sequence: TGTGCCAGCAGAAATGGGCCCGTCTACGAGCAGTACTTC. Translated, it gives CASRNGPVYEQYF.

The V gene is TRBV27, the J gene TRBJ2-2, with D possibly being TRBD2 (5 bases). Trimming removed 6 bases from V and 7 bases from J, with 15 bases in between. Germline loops: CDR1 MNHEY, CDR2 SMNVEV (reference sequence). The CDR3 is 14 amino acids. The CDR3 DNA is TGTGCCAGCAGCCCTCTCGGGGAAGGCGGGGAGCTGTTTTTT. Amino acids: CASSPLGEGGELFF.

V usage is TRBV2 and J usage is TRBJ2-5, with 11 bases identical to TRBD1. The germline V gene encodes CDR1 SNHLY and CDR2 FYNNEI. There are 16 residues in the CDR3. Unmatched junction bases numbered 11, after V lost 6 bases and J lost 5 bases. CDR3 sequence: CASRPRGTGGEETQYF. The CDR3 bases are TGTGCCAGCAGACCCCGTGGGACAGGGGGGGAGGAGACCCAGTACTTC.

The gene calls are TRBV27 and TRBJ1-1, with 11 bases identical to TRBD1. This CDR3 is built from 16 residues. CDR1 is MNHEY, CDR2 SMNVEV, per germline (reference sequence). Trimming at V came to 6 bases and at J to 5 bases, leaving 11 bases not matched to a gene. The CDR3 sequence is CASRTGTGGSSTEAFF. CDR3 DNA: TGTGCCAGCAGGACCGGGACAGGGGGTAGTAGTACTGAAGCTTTCTTT.

This sequence joins TRBV11-1 and TRBJ2-5; a weak D match, TRBD1 (5 bases). V was shortened by 0 bases and J by 5 bases, with 13 bases between the two germline ends. Germline CDR1 SGHAT, CDR2 FQDESV (reference sequence). The CDR3 is made up of 15 amino acids. The CDR3 nucleotides read TGTGCCAGCAGCTTAGCACGGGCAGGGCTGGAGACCCAGTACTTC. Residues: CASSLARAGLETQYF.

The CDR3 sequence is CASSQDFFVGQGPYEQYF. CDR3 bases: TGCGCCAGCAGCCAAGATTTTTTTGTGGGACAAGGCCCCTACGAGCAGTACTTC. The chain employs TRBV4-1 and TRBJ2-7, with a tentative D call TRBD1 (6 bases). CDR1 and CDR2 (germline): MGHRA, YSYEKL. Between the trimmed V and J ends, which lost 0 bases and 2 bases, there was a span of 20 bases. CDR3 length: 18 amino acids.